This T cell receptor beta chain was observed in a study of regulatory T cells in long-lasting Graves disease. V was cut by 3 bases and J by 3 bases, with 9 bases left in between. Germline V gives CDR1 LGHDT, CDR2 YNNKEL (reference sequence). The CDR3 covers 13 residues. CDR3-region Arm-PCR and iRepertoire HTBI primers produced the TCR beta libraries. One entry per CDR3 protein results from TCRdb running MiXCR on the multiplex PCR reads. The data hold about 470,000 distinct CDR3 sequences, with about 22% observed a single time. This clonotype was counted only a few times. Regarding time point: persistent/refractory GD, antithyroid drugs over 5 years with positive TRAb. After RNA was extracted from PBMCs, the TCR library was made from it.

This clonotype originated in a female donor with Graves disease. The sequencing used peripheral blood mononuclear cells (PBMCs), collected when the disease was refractory, from a patient treated with antithyroid drugs. The J gene is TRBJ2-7, the V gene TRBV3-1, with D hard to call. Here the CDR3 reads CASSHGNFYEQYF. The CDR3 nucleotides read TGTGCCAGCAGCCACGGCAACTTCTACGAGCAGTACTTC.